This T cell receptor (beta chain) was identified during a study of blood T cells in healthy people across ages. Primers used in a second PCR of about 6 to 11 cycles were a sample-barcoded 5' primer and a J-beta primer mix. Unique molecular identifiers of 12 random nucleotides labeled each cDNA. TCRdb called the 5' RACE reads again in MiXCR, with one record for every CDR3 protein. Counted here are about 840,000 distinct CDR3 sequences, roughly 28% occurring once; the ten biggest clones make up about 9.4%. Overall study findings and caveats: Compared with aged donors, long-lived donors showed fewer expanded clones, suggesting selection. PBMC samples, being unsorted, prevented any conclusive comparison of naive and antigen-experienced cells.

The sample providers were healthy Caucasian people from Russia, aged roughly 6 to 95. CDR3 length equals 13 residues. Trimming removed 5 bases at V and 5 bases at J, with 10 bases between. In germline, CDR1 is MNHNS, CDR2 SASEGT. As for this clonotype: Its antigen is undetermined.

These records were also assigned to another study, of T cells of mothers and their children.

Sample: blood. The clonotype originates from a woman aged 35 to 49 in good health. The rearrangement links TRBV6-1 to TRBJ1-5, with TRBD1 as a possible D gene (5 bases). CDR3 amino acids: CASSQLRDQPQHF. As DNA, the CDR3 is TGTGCCAGCAGTCAACTCAGGGATCAGCCCCAGCATTTT.